Included here is one T cell receptor (beta chain) sequence, with context. Its antigen is currently unknown. This sample is drawn from a study of T cell responses to AZD1222 COVID-19 vaccine. The study, taken as a whole, reports: Only after the peak T cell response were repertoires sampled. Seropositivity was recorded at baseline in only 6 or 7 AZD1222 recipients. Reportedly, nearly half of unique spike TCRs recognized epitopes outside B.1.351/B.1.1.7 mutations. Spike was spanned by vaccine-associated CD4 TCRs, with dominance at 160-218 and 743-854.

J gave up 4 bases and V 11 bases, and 5 bases lay outside the gene matches. Per the germline V gene, CDR1 is MDHEN and CDR2 is SYDVKM. The CDR3 is 12 amino acids. Measured with immunoSEQ multiplex PCR; TCRdb has only the in-frame clones, and not every one. Of 240,000 or so clones in the sample, approximately 93% are singletons; the top ten hold around 0.58%. The origin of this receptor is an adult in good health. The V and J genes are TRBV28 and TRBJ1-2, with 9 bases matching TRBD1. The specimen was peripheral blood, collected on day 0 of AZD1222 vaccination. The CDR3 spells CAGGQGVYGYTF. CDR3 nucleotides: TGTGCCGGGGGACAGGGAGTCTATGGCTACACCTTC.